The 30 T cell receptor beta chains below come from one sample, sequenced in a study of cytomegalovirus exposure and HLA in healthy donors. In the PCR, 60 Vbeta and 13 Jbeta primers were used. Generated by immunoSEQ multiplex PCR, the TCRdb table keeps only in-frame clones and is missing some. Across some 120,000 clones, the top ten clones capture about 4% of the sample. Input material: PBMCs. These receptors came from a man aged 25 to 45 in good health and CMV-seronegative.

The chain combines TRBV13 with TRBJ2-7; perhaps TRBD2 as D (6 bases). The germline CDR1 and CDR2 sequences are PRHDT and FYEKMQ (reference sequence). Trimming removed 3 bases at V and 5 bases at J, with 17 bases between. The length of the CDR3 is 15 residues. The CDR3 DNA reads as TGTGCCAGCAGCTTCCGGAGGGGCGCGGCCCACGAGCAGTACTTC. Amino acid sequence: CASSFRRGAAHEQYF.

The chain is built from TRBV6-6 and TRBJ2-2, with D perhaps TRBD1 (5 bases). V lost 6 bases and J lost 7, with 21 bases in between. This CDR3 has 16 residues. Germline V gene lookup returns CDR1 MNHNY and CDR2 SVGAGI (reference sequence). CDR3 bases: TGTGCCAGCAGGAGACAGTTCCCCCCCTGGGTCGGGGAGCTGTTTTTT. Amino acids: CASRRQFPPWVGELFF.

The chain uses TRBV7-3 and TRBJ1-2; the D is unclear. Trimming left V 2 bases short and J 8 bases short, with 9 bases between. The germline gives CDR1 SGHTA, CDR2 FQGTGA. CDR3 length equals 12 residues. The CDR3 loop is CASSLGGKGYTF. CDR3 in DNA: TGTGCCAGCAGCTTAGGCGGAAAGGGCTACACCTTC.

The rearrangement joins TRBV5-4 to TRBJ2-6, with D tentatively TRBD1 (5 bases). V lost 0 bases, J lost 2 bases, and 9 bases lay in between. The CDR3 spans 16 residues. Per germline, CDR1 SGHNT and CDR2 YYREEE (reference sequence). In nucleotides, the CDR3 is TGTGCCAGCAGCTTGGGTCAGGGTGCTGGGGCCAACGTCCTGACTTTC. It translates to CASSLGQGAGANVLTF.

The J gene is TRBJ1-5, the V gene TRBV6-1, with D unresolved. Germline CDR1 reads MNHNS; CDR2 reads SASEGT. Trimming stripped 8 bases from V and 6 bases from J, with 14 bases between. CDR3 length equals 13 residues. The CDR3 DNA sequence: TGTGCCAGCGAATGGTCGGGGAGTCAGCCCCAGCATTTT. Translation: CASEWSGSQPQHF.

The V call is TRBV4-2, the J call TRBJ1-2; D unclear. Germline loops: CDR1 LGHNA, CDR2 YNFKEQ. This CDR3 has 14 residues. The germline V and J ends were trimmed by 4 bases and 4 bases, with 13 bases remaining between them. CDR3 amino acids: CASSPYRGSYGYTF. CDR3 DNA sequence: TGTGCCAGCAGCCCCTACCGGGGAAGCTATGGCTACACCTTC.

The chain has TRBV19 and TRBJ1-2, with D uncertain. The CDR3 covers 14 residues. V lost 4 bases, J lost 3 bases, and 12 bases lay in between. CDR1 is LNHDA, CDR2 SQIVND, per germline (reference sequence). CDR3 nucleotide sequence: TGTGCCAGTAGTAAGGGAGTGGGATACTATGGCTACACCTTC. Translating it yields CASSKGVGYYGYTF. Full variable domain (remainder filled in from reference TRBV19 and TRBJ1-2): DGGITQSPKYLFRKEGQNVTLSCEQNLNHDAMYWYRQDPGQGLRLIYYSQIVNDFQKGDIAEGYSVSREKKESFPLTVTSAQKNPTAFYLCASSKGVGYYGYTFGSGTRLTVV.

The J gene is TRBJ2-1, the V gene TRBV5-5; no clear D gene. The CDR3 totals 14 residues. The V gene lost 4 bases and the J gene lost 5 bases, with 13 bases spanning the gap. CDR1 is SGHKS, CDR2 YYEKEE, per germline (reference sequence). This chain's CDR3 is CASSPSPRDNEQFF. DNA for the CDR3: TGTGCCAGCAGCCCATCCCCCCGAGACAATGAGCAGTTCTTC. The full variable domain, its missing parts supplied by reference TRBV5-5 and TRBJ2-1, is DAGVTQSPTHLIKTRGQQVTLRCSPISGHKSVSWYQQVLGQGPQFIFQYYEKEERGRGNFPDRFSARQFPNYSSELNVNALLLGDSALYLCASSPSPRDNEQFFGPGTRLTVL.

V is TRBV19 and J is TRBJ1-5; tentatively, D is TRBD1 (5 bases). Germline-derived CDR1 and CDR2 are LNHDA and SQIVND (reference sequence). The CDR3 runs 15 residues. Between the trimmed V and J ends, which lost 5 bases and 3 bases, there was a span of 14 bases. CDR3: CASSFWGSDNQPQHF. CDR3 bases: TGTGCCAGTAGTTTCTGGGGCAGCGACAATCAGCCCCAGCATTTT.

The chain is built from TRBV5-1 and TRBJ2-7; D is uncertain. CDR3 length: 12 residues. Trimming shortened V by 4 bases and J by 2 bases, and 7 bases separated the two germline ends. The germline CDR1 and CDR2 sequences are SGHRS and YFSETQ. The CDR3 is CASSLFPYEQYF. CDR3 sequence (DNA): TGCGCCAGCAGCCTATTCCCCTACGAGCAGTACTTC. Using reference TRBV5-1 and TRBJ2-7 for the parts outside the CDR3, the full variable domain is KAGVTQTPRYLIKTRGQQVTLSCSPISGHRSVSWYQQTPGQGLQFLFEYFSETQRNKGNFPGRFSGRQFSNSRSEMNVSTLELGDSALYLCASSLFPYEQYFGPGTRLTVT.

The chain carries TRBV5-1 and TRBJ1-4, with 7 bases matching TRBD1. This CDR3 contains 15 residues. V lost 4 bases to trimming and J lost 7 bases; unmatched junction nucleotides: 10. CDR1 is SGHRS and CDR2 is YFSETQ in the germline V gene. CDR3 in DNA: TGCGCCAGCAGCCCATTGACAGGGTCGGGTGAAAAACTGTTTTTT. Translated, it gives CASSPLTGSGEKLFF.

This chain links TRBV30 with TRBJ1-5; D gene ambiguous. Trimming stripped 7 bases from V and 4 bases from J, with 11 bases between. Germline V gene data show CDR1 as GTSNPN and CDR2 as SVGIG (reference sequence). The CDR3 covers 12 residues. The CDR3 sequence is CALKLPNQPQHF. The CDR3, as DNA: TGTGCCTTGAAACTTCCAAATCAGCCCCAGCATTTT.

This chain links TRBV5-1 with TRBJ2-3; 8 nucleotides match TRBD2. There are 14 residues in the CDR3. V gave up 3 bases and J gave up 1 base; unmatched junction bases: 1. Germline CDR1 is SGHRS and CDR2 is YFSETQ. The CDR3 region is CASSSGGRTDTQYF. The DNA of the CDR3 is TGCGCCAGCAGCTCGGGGGGGCGCACAGATACGCAGTATTTT.

The chain is built from TRBV5-4 and TRBJ2-5, with a tentative D call TRBD2 (6 bases). The J call is in doubt because the DNA end fits TRBJ2-7 better. Germline V CDR1 and CDR2: SGHNT, YYREEE (reference sequence). The length of the CDR3 is 14 residues. Written as DNA, the CDR3 is TGTGCCAGCAGCCTCGGGACTGACACTTACGAGCAGTACTTC. The encoded protein is CASSLGTDTYEQYF.

This chain links TRBV5-6 with TRBJ2-5; 7 bases fit TRBD1. The DNA end lines up better with TRBJ2-7; the J call may be wrong. Germline CDR1 SGHDT, CDR2 YYEEEE. The CDR3 sequence is 13 residues long. The CDR3 DNA reads TGTGCCAGCTCTAAAGAGGGGGCAGGCGAGCAGTACTTC. Protein: CASSKEGAGEQYF.

The CDR3 nucleotides are TGTGCCAGCAGTTACAGGGCGGGGAACTACGAGCAGTACTTC. Residues: CASSYRAGNYEQYF. The chain couples TRBV6-6 to TRBJ2-7; a possible D gene is TRBD2 (6 bases). Between the trimmed V and J ends, which lost 2 bases and 3 bases, there was a span of 11 bases. This CDR3 has 14 amino acids. Germline V gene data show CDR1 as MNHNY and CDR2 as SVGAGI (reference sequence).

The chain carries TRBV25-1 and TRBJ2-2; weak D call: TRBD1 (6 bases). V shed 5 bases and J shed 7 bases, with 17 bases lying between them. The length of the CDR3 is 15 residues. CDR1 MGHDK and CDR2 SYGVNS come from the germline V gene. The CDR3 nucleotides are TGTGCCAGCAGTTCGAATAGACAGGCCCACGGGGAGCTGTTTTTT. Protein product: CASSSNRQAHGELFF.

The rearrangement joins TRBV7-8 to TRBJ2-3; the match to TRBD1 covers 8 bases. Germline V gives CDR1 SGHVS, CDR2 FQNEAQ. Unmatched junction bases numbered 5, after V lost 1 base and J lost 2 bases. CDR3 size: 16 residues. Written as DNA, the CDR3 is TGTGCCAGCAGCTTAGGACTGGACAGGGTCACAGATACGCAGTATTTT. Its translation is CASSLGLDRVTDTQYF.

Remarks on this clone: Other DNA sequences in this sample translate to the same CDR3. The V call is TRBV7-9, the J call TRBJ2-2; the D is unclear. The V and J ends lost 5 bases and 2 bases respectively, with 3 bases between them. Germline V gene sequence: CDR1 SEHNR, CDR2 FQNEAQ (reference sequence). The CDR3 sequence is 12 residues long. The CDR3 bases are TGTGCCAGCAGCCTAAACACCGGGGAGCTGTTTTTT. Translated, it gives CASSLNTGELFF. The full variable domain, completed using reference TRBV7-9 and TRBJ2-2, is DTGVSQNPRHKITKRGQNVTFRCDPISEHNRLYWYRQTLGQGPEFLTYFQNEAQLEKSRLLSDRFSAERPKGSFSTLEIQRTEQGDSAMYLCASSLNTGELFFGEGSRLTVL.

The chain employs TRBV7-2 and TRBJ1-2; D gene ambiguous. V shed 4 bases and J shed 7 bases, with 16 bases lying between them. Germline V gene sequence: CDR1 SGHTA, CDR2 FQGNSA. This CDR3 is 14 amino acids long. The CDR3 DNA reads TGTGCCAGCAGCTCGCCTGTCGCGGGAGCTGGCTACACCTTC. It is translated as CASSSPVAGAGYTF.

The chain has TRBV7-3 and TRBJ2-3; tentative D call: TRBD2 (5 bases). The CDR3 length is 14 residues. CDR1 and CDR2 (germline): SGHTA, FQGTGA. The V end lost 1 base, the J end lost 6 bases, and 11 bases lay between the germline ends. The CDR3 protein is CASSLSPRGDTQYF. The DNA of the CDR3 is TGTGCCAGCAGCTTAAGTCCCCGAGGGGATACGCAGTATTTT.

The chain links TRBV25-1 to TRBJ2-2; D possibly corresponds to TRBD2 (5 bases). V shed 1 base and J shed 1 base, with 7 bases lying between them. This CDR3 spans 15 amino acids. The germline V gene has CDR1 MGHDK and CDR2 SYGVNS. The CDR3 DNA reads TGTGCCAGCAGTGAATTAGGAGGGAACACCGGGGAGCTGTTTTTT. The encoded protein is CASSELGGNTGELFF.

The chain is built from TRBV7-2 and TRBJ2-5; 10 bases are shared with TRBD1. The J call is doubtful: the DNA matches TRBJ2-7 better. The CDR3 is made up of 15 amino acids. Per germline, CDR1 SGHTA and CDR2 FQGNSA. CDR3 sequence reads: CASSLGQGRAYEQYF. CDR3 nucleotide sequence: TGTGCCAGCAGCCTGGGACAGGGGCGAGCCTACGAGCAGTACTTC.

The rearrangement joins TRBV30 to TRBJ2-7; D gene ambiguous. V shed 1 base and J shed 4 bases, with 11 bases lying between them. CDR3 length: 13 residues. CDR1 and CDR2 (germline): GTSNPN, SVGIG (reference sequence). CDR3 sequence reads: CAWSDSFSYEQYF. In nucleotides, the CDR3 is TGTGCCTGGAGTGACAGTTTTAGTTACGAGCAGTACTTC.

This chain uses TRBV6-1 with TRBJ1-4, with D perhaps TRBD1 (5 bases). V was shortened by 5 bases and J by 1 base, with 11 bases between the two germline ends. The CDR3 spans 15 residues. Germline loops: CDR1 MNHNS, CDR2 SASEGT. The CDR3 here is CASSPTRVTNEKLFF. In nucleotides, the CDR3 is TGTGCCAGCAGTCCCACCAGGGTAACTAATGAAAAACTGTTTTTT.

The chain recombines TRBV5-1 with TRBJ2-7; tentatively, D is TRBD2 (5 bases). V lost 6 bases to trimming and J lost 2 bases, with 12 bases between them. This CDR3 is 13 amino acids long. Germline V gene data show CDR1 as SGHRS and CDR2 as YFSETQ. This CDR3 is CASNEGDPYEQYF. The CDR3 DNA reads TGCGCCAGCAACGAGGGCGATCCCTACGAGCAGTACTTC. The complete variable domain, with remaining parts taken from reference TRBV5-1 and TRBJ2-7, reads KAGVTQTPRYLIKTRGQQVTLSCSPISGHRSVSWYQQTPGQGLQFLFEYFSETQRNKGNFPGRFSGRQFSNSRSEMNVSTLELGDSALYLCASNEGDPYEQYFGPGTRLTVT.

The chain couples TRBV6-5 to TRBJ1-2; 8 nucleotides align to TRBD1. Germline V gives CDR1 MNHEY, CDR2 SVGAGI. The V gene end was trimmed by 6 bases and the J gene end by 4 bases; junction bases not matched to a gene: 7. This CDR3 has 14 residues. CDR3: CASRKTGDGYGYTF. CDR3 nucleotide sequence: TGTGCCAGCAGAAAGACAGGGGACGGCTATGGCTACACCTTC.

The CDR3 loop reads CASSYSSGTADTEAFF. DNA for the CDR3: TGTGCCAGCAGTTATTCATCCGGGACAGCAGACACTGAAGCTTTCTTT. V is TRBV6-5 and J is TRBJ1-1; 7 bases are a match to TRBD1. The CDR3 loop spans 16 amino acids. The junction had 10 bases not matched to a gene; V was cut back by 3 bases and J by 3 bases. Germline assignment: CDR1 MNHEY and CDR2 SVGAGI.

The rearrangement uses TRBV4-1 and TRBJ1-2; unclear D gene. The V end was cut by 0 bases, the J end by 8 bases, with 10 bases between. This CDR3 is built from 13 residues. The V gene's germline CDR1 is MGHRA and CDR2 YSYEKL. The CDR3 region has the DNA TGCGCCAGCAGCCAAGAGAGCGGCAAAGGCTACACCTTC. Protein sequence: CASSQESGKGYTF.

The chain has TRBV6-5 and TRBJ2-7, with unresolved D. Trimming left V 5 bases short and J 3 bases short, with 14 bases between. CDR1 and CDR2 (germline): MNHEY, SVGAGI. CDR3 length equals 14 residues. The DNA of the CDR3 is TGTGCCAGCAGTCGGTCCCGCGTAAACTACGAGCAGTACTTC. Its translation: CASSRSRVNYEQYF.